The 24 T cell receptor beta chains below come from one sample, sequenced in a study of chemoradiotherapy in HPV16-positive cancers. The protocol was immunoSEQ multiplex PCR, while the TCRdb copy is restricted to in-frame clones and leaves out a portion. Of 65,000 to 80,000 clones in the sample, about nine tenths were seen once. The sample here was blood, taken from a patient who underwent chemoradiotherapy. The receptor set was obtained from a human donor with HPV-associated anogenital cancer.

The genes are TRBV15 and TRBJ1-2; D perhaps matches TRBD1 (6 bases). Germline V gene sequence: CDR1 LNHNV, CDR2 YYDKDF (reference sequence). The V end lost 0 bases, the J end lost 4 bases, and 9 bases lay between the germline ends. This CDR3 has 14 amino acids. CDR3 amino acids: CATSREWTAYGYTF. The CDR3 nucleotides are TGTGCCACCAGCAGAGAATGGACAGCCTATGGCTACACCTTC.

V and J are TRBV7-3 and TRBJ1-4; D is ambiguous. CDR1 is SGHTA and CDR2 is FQGTGA in the germline V gene. The CDR3 is 13 amino acids. The ends were cut back, 8 bases at V and 4 bases at J, with 11 bases in the middle. The CDR3 region is CASSAAHNEKLFF. CDR3 DNA: TGTGCCAGCTCAGCAGCTCATAATGAAAAACTGTTTTTT.

This clone came up a few times. The V and J genes are TRBV2 and TRBJ2-7; D is undetermined. The CDR3 has 11 amino acids. V shed 0 bases and J shed 3 bases, with 0 bases lying between them. The germline V gene has CDR1 SNHLY and CDR2 FYNNEI. The CDR3 DNA reads TGTGCCAGCAGTGAAGCCTACGAGCAGTACTTC. It encodes CASSEAYEQYF.

The V call is TRBV4-2, the J call TRBJ1-2; D call uncertain. The V end was cut by 0 bases, the J end by 4 bases, with 6 bases between. Germline CDR1 LGHNA, CDR2 YNFKEQ. The CDR3 loop spans 13 amino acids. The CDR3, as DNA: TGTGCCAGCAGCCAAGAGGGGAGCTATGGCTACACCTTC. It encodes CASSQEGSYGYTF.

The genes are TRBV5-1 and TRBJ1-1; D may be TRBD1 (6 bases). Germline V CDR1 and CDR2: SGHRS, YFSETQ. The CDR3 has 14 amino acids. Trimming stripped 2 bases from V and 4 bases from J, with 12 bases between. DNA for the CDR3: TGCGCCAGCAGCTTAGGGGGATCGGGCACTGAAGCTTTCTTT. Translated: CASSLGGSGTEAFF.

The chain combines TRBV7-9 with TRBJ1-2, with D perhaps TRBD1 (6 bases). V lost 4 bases, J lost 0 bases, and 18 bases lay in between. The V gene's germline CDR1 is SEHNR and CDR2 FQNEAQ (reference sequence). This CDR3 contains 17 residues. CDR3 sequence (DNA): TGTGCCAGCAGCTCCAGGGACACAGGAGCAGCTAACTATGGCTACACCTTC. This encodes CASSSRDTGAANYGYTF.

V is TRBV13 and J is TRBJ2-2; possible D gene TRBD1, 8 bases. Trimming pared 5 bases from V and 6 bases from J, leaving 16 bases between. The CDR3 length is 15 residues. Germline CDR1 and CDR2: PRHDT and FYEKMQ (reference sequence). The CDR3: CASSRTGRVAGELFF. CDR3 coding DNA: TGTGCCAGCAGCCGGACAGGGAGGGTCGCCGGGGAGCTGTTTTTT.

The chain couples TRBV7-9 to TRBJ2-1, with TRBD1 identical over 9 bases. Trimming removed 1 base from V and 8 bases from J; junction bases left unmatched: 6. This CDR3 has 15 residues. CDR1 and CDR2 (germline): SEHNR, FQNEAQ (reference sequence). Here the CDR3 reads CASSLGTGGADEQFF. CDR3 DNA sequence: TGTGCCAGCAGCTTAGGTACAGGGGGCGCGGATGAGCAGTTCTTC.

The chain employs TRBV6-1 and TRBJ2-3, with unresolved D. Germline V gene data show CDR1 as MNHNS and CDR2 as SASEGT. The CDR3 totals 14 residues. Trimming stripped 3 bases from V and 4 bases from J, with 11 bases between. The CDR3 DNA follows: TGTGCCAGCAGTGATCGCCGGACCCCAGATACGCAGTATTTT. It yields the protein CASSDRRTPDTQYF.

This clone appeared a single time. The gene calls are TRBV19 and TRBJ2-2; 7 positions agree with TRBD1. After removal of 9 bases from V and 3 bases from J, the junction contained 7 bases not matched to a gene. CDR3 size: 14 residues. Per the germline V gene, CDR1 is LNHDA and CDR2 is SQIVND (reference sequence). CDR3 nucleotide sequence: TGTGCCAGCGAGACAGGGCCCGACACCGGGGAGCTGTTTTTT. It yields the protein CASETGPDTGELFF.

The J gene is TRBJ2-3, the V gene TRBV20-1, with no clear D. Germline V gene data show CDR1 as DFQATT and CDR2 as SNEGSKA (reference sequence). Trimming took 6 bases from V and 2 from J, leaving 6 bases between them. The CDR3 length is 11 residues. The CDR3: CSAEITDTQYF. CDR3 nucleotide sequence: TGCAGTGCCGAGATCACAGATACGCAGTATTTT.

This clone was counted between two and nine times. The rearrangement joins TRBV5-6 to TRBJ2-2; D gene uncertain. The CDR3 is made up of 13 amino acids. The germline V gene has CDR1 SGHDT and CDR2 YYEEEE. V lost 3 bases and J 4 bases, leaving 7 bases between the germline ends. CDR3 amino acids: CASSSGFTGELFF. CDR3 DNA sequence: TGTGCCAGCAGCTCAGGATTCACCGGGGAGCTGTTTTTT.

This clone came up a few times. The chain has TRBV5-6 and TRBJ2-4, with a possible D match to TRBD1 (6 bases). V was trimmed by 1 base and J by 9 bases, leaving 17 bases between them. CDR1 and CDR2 (germline): SGHDT, YYEEEE. The CDR3 runs 15 residues. Here the CDR3 DNA reads TGTGCCAGCAGCTTGCGGGGAACAGGGTCGGGCATTCAGTACTTC. Translated: CASSLRGTGSGIQYF. Filled out from reference TRBV5-6 and TRBJ2-4, the complete variable domain reads DAGVTQSPTHLIKTRGQQVTLRCSPKSGHDTVSWYQQALGQGPQFIFQYYEEEERQRGNFPDRFSGHQFPNYSSELNVNALLLGDSALYLCASSLRGTGSGIQYFGAGTRLSVL.

The chain has TRBV2 and TRBJ1-3, with TRBD1 matching over 8 bases. With 0 bases clipped from V and 5 bases from J, the junction kept 6 bases outside the gene matches. CDR1 SNHLY and CDR2 FYNNEI come from the germline V gene. The CDR3 is 16 residues long. CDR3 region: CASSEAQTGGRNTIYF. In DNA form, the CDR3 reads TGTGCCAGCAGTGAAGCGCAAACAGGGGGAAGAAACACCATATATTTT.

This chain links TRBV5-6 with TRBJ2-5, with 13 nucleotides matching TRBD2. V was pared by 4 bases and J by 0 bases, with 9 bases of the junction left unmatched. From germline, CDR1 is SGHDT and CDR2 YYEEEE. The CDR3 consists of 18 residues. For the CDR3, the DNA is TGTGCCAGCAGCCCGGGACTAGCGGGGAACCTGTACCAAGAGACCCAGTACTTC. Its translation is CASSPGLAGNLYQETQYF.

The CDR3 nucleotides are TGTGCCAGCAGTAGGACAGGGGTTTTCTACGAGCAGTACTTC. This encodes CASSRTGVFYEQYF. The rearrangement links TRBV6-6 to TRBJ2-7; TRBD1 aligns across 9 bases. There are 14 residues in the CDR3. The germline V gene encodes CDR1 MNHNY and CDR2 SVGAGI (reference sequence). V lost 5 bases and J lost 3; bases outside the gene matches: 5.

The V call is TRBV28, the J call TRBJ2-1, with D unresolved. CDR3 length: 13 residues. V shed 3 bases and J shed 8 bases, with 11 bases lying between them. The germline V gene encodes CDR1 MDHEN and CDR2 SYDVKM. As DNA, the CDR3 is TGTGCCAGCAGTTTGTCCAGCATGCATGAGCAGTTCTTC. Amino acids: CASSLSSMHEQFF.

The V and J genes are TRBV29-1 and TRBJ2-1; 10 nucleotides agree with TRBD2. The CDR3 has 14 amino acids. V shed 6 bases and J 10 bases; nucleotides not matched to a gene: 12. Germline V gene data show CDR1 as SQVTM and CDR2 as ANQGSEA. CDR3 nucleotide sequence: TGCAGCGTCCAAGCGGGAGGGAGAGTCGGGGAGCAGTTCTTC. Its translation is CSVQAGGRVGEQFF.

This sequence joins TRBV5-6 and TRBJ2-3, with TRBD1 matching 8 bases. The V gene's germline CDR1 is SGHDT and CDR2 YYEEEE. The CDR3 contains 16 residues. V shed 4 bases and J 4 bases; nucleotides not matched to a gene: 11. The CDR3 DNA reads TGTGCCAGCAGCATAGGACAGGGACTGCACGCAGATACGCAGTATTTT. Translated, it gives CASSIGQGLHADTQYF.

The chain links TRBV5-6 to TRBJ1-1; D call uncertain. This CDR3 region has 14 residues. V was pared by 6 bases and J by 4 bases, with 16 bases between. Per the germline V gene, CDR1 is SGHDT and CDR2 is YYEEEE. CDR3 DNA sequence: TGTGCCAGCACCCTGGATGATTTGACCACTGAAGCTTTCTTT. Translation gives CASTLDDLTTEAFF.

This clone was seen only once. This sequence joins TRBV10-3 and TRBJ1-6, with a tentative D call TRBD1 (5 bases). Trimming removed 0 bases from V and 13 bases from J, with 10 bases in between. The germline gives CDR1 ENHRY, CDR2 SYGVKD. This CDR3 spans 13 amino acids. The CDR3 DNA reads TGTGCCATCAGTGAGTCGACAGCCGACCCCCTCCACTTT. It specifies CAISESTADPLHF.

The J gene is TRBJ1-5, the V gene TRBV9; no firm D call. The CDR3 consists of 20 residues. Between the trimmed V and J ends, which lost 0 bases and 0 bases, there was a span of 22 bases. Germline loops: CDR1 SGDLS, CDR2 YYNGEE. CDR3 coding DNA: TGTGCCAGCAGCGTAGTCCAATGGGAGGAGTCCGACCATAGCAATCAGCCCCAGCATTTT. Translated, it gives CASSVVQWEESDHSNQPQHF. Based on the CDR3 plus reference TRBV9 and TRBJ1-5, the full variable domain is DSGVTQTPKHLITATGQRVTLRCSPRSGDLSVYWYQQSLDQGLQFLIQYYNGEERAKGNILERFSAQQFPDLHSELNLSSLELGDSALYFCASSVVQWEESDHSNQPQHFGDGTRLSIL.

CDR3 residues: CASSSRDIPPAQYF. In DNA, the CDR3 is TGTGCCAGCAGCTCAAGGGATATACCTCCTGCGCAGTATTTT. V usage is TRBV5-4 and J usage is TRBJ2-3, with D unresolved. The V gene lost 3 bases and the J gene lost 10 bases, with 18 bases spanning the gap. Germline V gene data show CDR1 as SGHNT and CDR2 as YYREEE (reference sequence). CDR3 length: 14 residues. The full variable domain, in which reference TRBV5-4 and TRBJ2-3 provide the parts outside the CDR3, is ETGVTQSPTHLIKTRGQQVTLRCSSQSGHNTVSWYQQALGQGPQFIFQYYREEENGRGNFPPRFSGLQFPNYSSELNVNALELDDSALYLCASSSRDIPPAQYFGPGTRLTVL.

The rearrangement links TRBV29-1 to TRBJ2-1, with D possibly being TRBD2 (5 bases). The germline V gene has CDR1 SQVTM and CDR2 ANQGSEA. The CDR3 is made up of 13 amino acids. The ends were cut back, 0 bases at V and 9 bases at J, with 12 bases in the middle. In DNA form, the CDR3 reads TGCAGCGTTGAAGAGAACGTTCGGGGTGAGCAGTTCTTC. Translating gives CSVEENVRGEQFF.